Listed here are 24 T cell receptor beta chains from one sample, sequenced in a study of shared clonotypes between healthy human individuals. Sequencing was performed with immunoSEQ multiplex PCR; in TCRdb, only in-frame clones are kept and a portion is missing. This repertoire shows more than 500,000 clones, approximately 95% found once; its top ten account for around 0.067%. Sequencing was performed on naive CD4+ T cells sorted from blood. Indicated subset: CD45RA+ positively selected. Receptors were obtained from a woman in her 30s in good health.

A single count supports this clone. The chain recombines TRBV6-5 with TRBJ2-7; 9 bases agree with TRBD2. The trim removed 4 bases at V and 1 base at J, leaving 8 bases unmatched. The CDR3 sequence is 16 residues long. CDR1 is MNHEY, CDR2 SVGAGI, per germline. The CDR3 protein is CASSFRTSEKSYEQYF. The DNA for the CDR3 is TGTGCCAGCAGTTTCCGGACTAGCGAGAAATCCTACGAGCAGTACTTC.

This rearrangement joins TRBV11-1 to TRBJ2-3, with 10 bases matching TRBD1. There are 16 residues in the CDR3. V was pared by 4 bases and J by 1 base, with 5 bases of the junction left unmatched. CDR1 is SGHAT and CDR2 is FQDESV in the germline V gene (reference sequence). The DNA for the CDR3 is TGTGCCAGCAGCTATCACGGGACAGGGGGCACAGATACGCAGTATTTT. It yields the protein CASSYHGTGGTDTQYF.

J is TRBJ2-1 and V is TRBV29-1; 10 bases are shared with TRBD2. CDR3 length: 15 residues. The V gene's germline CDR1 is SQVTM and CDR2 ANQGSEA. V trimming: 7 bases; J trimming: 3 bases; junction bases outside the gene matches: 9. The CDR3 sequence is CSASELAGDYNEQFF. CDR3 bases: TGCAGCGCCAGCGAGCTAGCGGGGGACTACAATGAGCAGTTCTTC.

The rearrangement joins TRBV4-2 to TRBJ2-1; 14 bases line up with TRBD2. V gave up 4 bases and J gave up 2 bases; unmatched junction bases: 4. Per the germline V gene, CDR1 is LGHNA and CDR2 is YNFKEQ. This CDR3 contains 17 residues. CDR3: CASSPGTSGGPYNEQFF. Here the CDR3 DNA reads TGTGCCAGCAGCCCCGGGACTAGCGGGGGCCCCTACAATGAGCAGTTCTTC.

The J gene is TRBJ2-7, the V gene TRBV7-6, with D tentatively TRBD2 (6 bases). The germline CDR1 and CDR2 sequences are SGHVS and FNYEAQ. The V and J ends lost 1 base and 2 bases respectively, with 18 bases between them. CDR3 length: 17 residues. CDR3 sequence: CASSLGGSMEGTYEQYF. The CDR3 DNA follows: TGTGCCAGCAGCTTAGGCGGGTCTATGGAGGGCACCTACGAGCAGTACTTC.

The rearrangement joins TRBV4-1 to TRBJ2-7; 8 bases map to TRBD2. After removal of 6 bases from V and 2 bases from J, the junction contained 9 bases not matched to a gene. Germline CDR1 reads MGHRA; CDR2 reads YSYEKL. The CDR3 loop spans 15 amino acids. For the CDR3, the DNA is TGCGCCAGCAGTCCTCTAGCGGGCCTCACCTACGAGCAGTACTTC. Protein: CASSPLAGLTYEQYF.

The V call is TRBV5-5, the J call TRBJ2-7; no reliable D call. V was pared by 4 bases and J by 0 bases, with 17 bases between. This CDR3 has 16 amino acids. Germline values: CDR1 SGHKS, CDR2 YYEKEE (reference sequence). CDR3: CASSQTPDLSSYEQYF. The DNA for the CDR3 is TGTGCCAGCAGCCAGACGCCAGACCTGAGCTCCTACGAGCAGTACTTC.

For this clone: The junction does not match germline at one end; this may be a read error. The chain uses TRBV28 and TRBJ2-4; D is possibly TRBD1 (6 bases). The germline V gene has CDR1 MDHEN and CDR2 SYDVKM. This CDR3 contains 13 residues. CDR3 residues: CASSQGPSRDADF. CDR3 sequence (DNA): TGTGCCAGCAGTCAGGGGCCGTCTAGGGACGCGGACTTC.

This chain connects TRBV19 to TRBJ2-7, with 13 nucleotides matching TRBD2. V gave up 7 bases and J gave up 4 bases; unmatched junction bases: 10. Germline V gene sequence: CDR1 LNHDA, CDR2 SQIVND (reference sequence). The CDR3 runs to 16 residues. The CDR3 nucleotides are TGTGCCAGTACCCGGGGCGGGACTAGCGGGATATACGAGCAGTACTTC. It specifies CASTRGGTSGIYEQYF.

The chain combines TRBV28 with TRBJ2-7; 8 bases line up with TRBD1. There are 16 residues in the CDR3. Per germline, CDR1 MDHEN and CDR2 SYDVKM. V trimming: 4 bases; J trimming: 3 bases; junction bases outside the gene matches: 11. The CDR3 is CASSSPRGQGSYEQYF. CDR3 bases: TGTGCCAGCAGTTCCCCCCGAGGACAGGGCAGCTACGAGCAGTACTTC.

As to this clone: Other DNA sequences in the sample encode the same CDR3. The chain is built from TRBV5-1 and TRBJ2-1, with 11 bases identical to TRBD2. Germline loops: CDR1 SGHRS, CDR2 YFSETQ. The J segment lost 4 bases and the V segment lost 3 bases, leaving 3 bases of the junction unmatched. This CDR3 is built from 15 residues. In DNA, the CDR3 is TGCGCCAGCAGCTCAACTAGCGGGAGTTACAATGAGCAGTTCTTC. It specifies CASSSTSGSYNEQFF. The whole variable domain, filled in from reference TRBV5-1 and TRBJ2-1, reads KAGVTQTPRYLIKTRGQQVTLSCSPISGHRSVSWYQQTPGQGLQFLFEYFSETQRNKGNFPGRFSGRQFSNSRSEMNVSTLELGDSALYLCASSSTSGSYNEQFFGPGTRLTVL.

The chain recombines TRBV2 with TRBJ2-5, with D unclear. The ends were cut back, 2 bases at V and 7 bases at J, with 17 bases in the middle. CDR3 length equals 15 residues. The V gene's germline CDR1 is SNHLY and CDR2 FYNNEI. CDR3 DNA: TGTGCCAGCAGTGAATCCACAGCCGGGCTAGGGACCCAGTACTTC. Amino acid sequence: CASSESTAGLGTQYF.

V gene TRBV15 combines with J gene TRBJ2-3; D uncertain. The CDR3 contains 16 residues. The germline V gene encodes CDR1 LNHNV and CDR2 YYDKDF (reference sequence). Trimming pared 6 bases from V and 2 bases from J, leaving 18 bases between. The chain's CDR3 is CATRITGSWDTDTQYF. The CDR3 DNA follows: TGTGCCACCAGGATTACGGGCTCCTGGGACACAGATACGCAGTATTTT.

V is TRBV11-3 and J is TRBJ1-3; unclear D gene. The germline CDR1 and CDR2 sequences are SGHNT and YENEEA. V dropped 3 bases and J dropped 0 bases, with 12 bases sitting between them. There are 16 residues in the CDR3. CDR3 sequence: CASSLEQKSSGNTIYF. CDR3 bases: TGTGCCAGCAGCTTGGAACAGAAGAGCTCTGGAAACACCATATATTTT.

The chain is built from TRBV2 and TRBJ2-7, with TRBD2 as a possible D gene (7 bases). There are 14 residues in the CDR3. The ends were cut back, 3 bases at V and 2 bases at J, with 11 bases in the middle. Germline V gene lookup returns CDR1 SNHLY and CDR2 FYNNEI. The CDR3 is CASSDRGGTYEQYF. CDR3 DNA sequence: TGTGCCAGCAGTGATAGGGGGGGAACCTACGAGCAGTACTTC.

The V gene is TRBV19, the J gene TRBJ1-5; D remains ambiguous. The CDR3 runs to 14 residues. V was shortened by 5 bases and J by 3 bases, with 11 bases between the two germline ends. From germline, CDR1 is LNHDA and CDR2 SQIVND (reference sequence). The CDR3 coding sequence is TGTGCCAGTAGTCCGACCGGGAACAATCAGCCCCAGCATTTT. Its protein is CASSPTGNNQPQHF.

V gene TRBV20-1 combines with J gene TRBJ2-5; D is unclear. Germline V gene sequence: CDR1 DFQATT, CDR2 SNEGSKA (reference sequence). V lost 6 bases, J lost 5 bases, and 10 bases lay in between. The CDR3 runs to 11 residues. CDR3 sequence reads: CSASNWETQYF. The CDR3 DNA follows: TGCAGTGCCTCTAATTGGGAGACCCAGTACTTC.

This chain links TRBV6-5 with TRBJ1-1, with 9 bases that match TRBD1. CDR3 length: 14 amino acids. The junction had 8 bases not matched to a gene; V was cut back by 6 bases and J by 6 bases. The germline V gene encodes CDR1 MNHEY and CDR2 SVGAGI. The CDR3 loop reads CASRSGTGIAEAFF. The CDR3 DNA is TGTGCCAGCAGATCCGGGACAGGGATCGCTGAAGCTTTCTTT.

The V call is TRBV19, the J call TRBJ2-4, with D tentatively TRBD2 (6 bases). The CDR3 consists of 16 residues. Germline lookup yields CDR1 LNHDA and CDR2 SQIVND (reference sequence). V shed 2 bases and J shed 9 bases, with 20 bases lying between them. The CDR3 loop is CASSIYTGEVPSIQYF. In nucleotides, the CDR3 is TGTGCCAGTAGTATATACACGGGAGAGGTTCCCAGCATTCAGTACTTC.

This chain joins TRBV28 and TRBJ1-4; the D is unclear. Germline-derived CDR1 and CDR2 are MDHEN and SYDVKM. Between the trimmed V and J ends, which lost 2 bases and 2 bases, there was a span of 6 bases. This CDR3 is 14 amino acids long. The CDR3, as DNA: TGTGCCAGCAGTTTACGCCGGACTAATGAAAAACTGTTTTTT. Translated, it gives CASSLRRTNEKLFF.

This rearrangement joins TRBV28 to TRBJ2-3, with D tentatively TRBD2 (5 bases). The CDR3 consists of 15 residues. Trimming pared 3 bases from V and 5 bases from J, leaving 15 bases between. The germline gives CDR1 MDHEN, CDR2 SYDVKM. Written as DNA, the CDR3 is TGTGCCAGCAGTTTTCCCACCAACGCGGGAGATACGCAGTATTTT. This gives the protein CASSFPTNAGDTQYF.

The CDR3 loop is CASSPTPIPNNQPQHF. The DNA for the CDR3 is TGTGCCAGCAGCCCGACCCCTATCCCAAACAATCAGCCCCAGCATTTT. This chain joins TRBV7-2 and TRBJ1-5; D not resolved. The CDR3 covers 16 residues. Germline-derived CDR1 and CDR2 are SGHTA and FQGNSA. V gave up 5 bases and J gave up 3 bases, with 17 bases separating them.

The chain is built from TRBV7-3 and TRBJ2-2; D is unresolved. Germline V CDR1 and CDR2: SGHTA, FQGTGA. This CDR3 has 14 amino acids. Trimming pared 1 base from V and 5 bases from J, leaving 8 bases between. In nucleotides, the CDR3 is TGTGCCAGCAGCTTAAAGCCCGGGACCGGGGAGCTGTTTTTT. It translates to CASSLKPGTGELFF.

The gene calls are TRBV10-2 and TRBJ1-4, with TRBD1 matching 7 bases. From germline, CDR1 is WSHSY and CDR2 SAAADI. This CDR3 has 12 amino acids. J gave up 4 bases and V 8 bases, and 1 base lay outside the gene matches. The CDR3 loop reads CASGQVNEKLFF. The CDR3 DNA reads TGCGCCAGCGGACAGGTTAATGAAAAACTGTTTTTT.